This T cell receptor beta chain originates from a study of post-analysis software for immune sequencing data. Study-level findings and limits: Normalized Chao1 diversity was significantly reduced in patients versus controls.

Every TCR beta cDNA library bore unique molecular identifiers. T cells numbering 1 to 10 million yielded some 500,000 cDNA molecules. Via MiXCR, TCRdb re-called the PCR reads, giving one row per CDR3 protein. The table shows 750,000 to 950,000 distinct CDR3 sequences, with 53% occurring only once. The table lists this clonotype with a few counts. Its specificity is unknown. This TCR derives from a girl aged 5-17 years with multiple sclerosis. Sequenced: blood.

CDR3 DNA: TGCAGCGTTTCGGGACTAGCGGTGAGACAGTACTTC. Its protein is CSVSGLAVRQYF. The V call is TRBV29-1, the J call TRBJ2-5, with TRBD2 matching over 11 bases. Germline loops: CDR1 SQVTM, CDR2 ANQGSEA. This CDR3 has 12 residues. Trimming cost V 5 bases and J 11 bases; bases outside gene matches: 7.